A single sample gave rise to the 15 T cell receptor beta chains below, sequenced in a study of vaccination and CD4 T cells after COVID-19. Treatment: roughly 10-day PBMC culture with coronavirus spike peptide pools or control peptides (ViraFEST assay). The Oncomine TCR Beta short-read assay was applied to DNA of cultured CD4+ T cells. TCRdb processed the PCR reads anew with MiXCR; each CDR3 protein has one entry. The sample has over 10,000 distinct CDR3 sequences; 41% are singletons. For these TCRs, the target antigens are not known. This specimen consisted of CD4+ T cells from blood, cultured in vitro, obtained after SARS-CoV-2 vaccination. The receptors shown here come from a human donor who had recovered from COVID-19.

The chain recombines TRBV7-9 with TRBJ2-7; TRBD1 matches at 10 bases. Germline V lookup: CDR1 SEHNR, CDR2 FQNEAQ (reference sequence). The CDR3 is 13 amino acids. V was clipped by 6 bases and J by 12 bases; unmatched bases: 11. The CDR3 DNA reads TGTGCCAGCAGGTGGGGGACAGGGGAGATACCGTACTTC. Protein sequence: CASRWGTGEIPYF. The whole variable domain, remainder taken from reference TRBV7-9 and TRBJ2-7, is DTGVSQNPRHKITKRGQNVTFRCDPISEHNRLYWYRQTLGQGPEFLTYFQNEAQLEKSRLLSDRFSAERPKGSFSTLEIQRTEQGDSAMYLCASRWGTGEIPYFGPGTRLTVT.

The chain couples TRBV9 to TRBJ1-2, with 7 nucleotides matching TRBD1. Germline V gene sequence: CDR1 SGDLS, CDR2 YYNGEE. Losses at the gene ends were 4 bases for V and 6 bases for J; bases not matched to a gene: 6. This CDR3 has 13 residues. This CDR3 reads CASSYRGANGYTF. The CDR3 bases are TGTGCCAGCAGCTACAGGGGAGCAAATGGCTACACCTTC.

The chain carries TRBV18 and TRBJ1-1, with TRBD1 identical over 9 bases. Trimming took 4 bases from V and 1 from J; bases not matched to a gene: 4. The germline CDR1 and CDR2 sequences are KGHSH and LQKENI. This CDR3 has 15 amino acids. The CDR3 here is CASSRGQGGNTEAFF. In DNA form, the CDR3 reads TGTGCCAGCTCACGGGGACAGGGAGGGAACACTGAAGCTTTCTTT.

This clonotype was observed a handful of times. This chain connects TRBV7-8 to TRBJ1-6, with D unresolved. This CDR3 spans 15 amino acids. V lost 7 bases and J 6 bases, leaving 16 bases between the germline ends. Germline V lookup: CDR1 SGHVS, CDR2 FQNEAQ. CDR3 in amino acids: CASTRTIGINSPLHF. In DNA form, the CDR3 reads TGTGCCAGCACCCGGACGATAGGGATTAATTCACCCCTCCACTTT.

This chain connects TRBV20-1 to TRBJ2-7; TRBD2 might be the D (6 bases). V shed 0 bases and J shed 3 bases, with 15 bases lying between them. CDR1 DFQATT and CDR2 SNEGSKA come from the germline V gene (reference sequence). The CDR3 covers 15 residues. The CDR3 loop is CSARDETGLRYEQYF. As DNA, the CDR3 is TGCAGTGCTAGAGATGAAACGGGACTTCGCTACGAGCAGTACTTC.

The chain couples TRBV2 to TRBJ2-5; D is possibly TRBD1 or TRBD2 (5 bases each). The CDR3 covers 15 residues. CDR1 is SNHLY and CDR2 is FYNNEI in the germline V gene. The germline V and J ends were trimmed by 6 bases and 1 base, with 15 bases remaining between them. The CDR3 DNA is TGTGCCAGCAGATTACTACGGGGCGTCCAAGAGACCCAGTACTTC. The encoded protein is CASRLLRGVQETQYF.

Worth noting for this clonotype: At one boundary the junction diverges from the germline segment, which might be a read error. The J gene is TRBJ1-2, the V gene TRBV2; tentatively, D is TRBD1 (6 bases). CDR3 length: 16 residues. The germline V gene encodes CDR1 SNHLY and CDR2 FYNNEI. The CDR3 here is CASSEAGPPGDYGYTF. The DNA of the CDR3 is TGTGCCAGCAGCGAAGCGGGACCGCCAGGGGACTATGGCTACACCTTC.

The chain carries TRBV5-4 and TRBJ2-2; the D gene is possibly TRBD2 (6 bases). The germline V gene has CDR1 SGHNT and CDR2 YYREEE (reference sequence). The ends were cut back, 3 bases at V and 3 bases at J, with 18 bases in the middle. The CDR3 length is 17 residues. The CDR3 reads CASSSPSGVYDTGELFF. The CDR3 coding sequence is TGTGCCAGCAGCTCCCCGTCGGGAGTATACGACACCGGGGAGCTGTTTTTT.

This chain uses TRBV24-1 with TRBJ2-2, with 9 nucleotides matching TRBD2. The CDR3 contains 17 residues. Germline loops: CDR1 KGHDR, CDR2 SFDVKD. The V gene end was trimmed by 3 bases and the J gene end by 0 bases; junction bases not matched to a gene: 4. The CDR3 region is CATSDVGGRANTGELFF. CDR3 bases: TGTGCCACCAGTGATGTGGGCGGGAGGGCGAACACCGGGGAGCTGTTTTTT.

The chain links TRBV12-3 or TRBV12-4 to TRBJ1-5; maybe TRBD1 (6 bases). The CDR3 sequence is 15 residues long. V was pared by 3 bases and J by 7 bases, with 16 bases between. For the CDR3, the DNA is TGTGCCAGCAGTTTTCGTTCCGCAGGGGTGCAGCCCCAGCATTTT. This translates into CASSFRSAGVQPQHF.

The chain combines TRBV7-2 with TRBJ1-1; 7 bases line up with TRBD1. Trimming at V came to 5 bases and at J to 5 bases, leaving 11 bases not matched to a gene. This CDR3 comprises 15 residues. Germline CDR1 reads SGHTA; CDR2 reads FQGNSA. The chain's CDR3 is CASSPEQGRNTEAFF. In nucleotides, the CDR3 is TGTGCCAGCAGCCCAGAACAGGGGAGGAATACTGAAGCTTTCTTT.

The chain joins TRBV12-3 or TRBV12-4 to TRBJ2-3, with a tentative D call TRBD2 (5 bases). The V gene lost 8 bases and the J gene lost 0 bases, with 12 bases spanning the gap. The CDR3 has 14 residues. The chain's CDR3 is CASFEAESTDTQYF. CDR3 in DNA: TGTGCCAGCTTTGAAGCGGAGAGCACAGATACGCAGTATTTT.

In its sample, this clonotype was seen a few times. This chain links TRBV30 with TRBJ1-5; TRBD1 might be the D (6 bases). V was clipped by 6 bases and J by 9 bases, with 18 bases between them. The CDR3 length is 13 residues. CDR1 is GTSNPN and CDR2 is SVGIG in the germline V gene (reference sequence). The CDR3 protein is CACSDSPFSPQHF. The CDR3 DNA is TGTGCCTGCTCGGACAGTCCTTTTTCGCCCCAGCATTTT.

In its sample, this clonotype was seen a few times. This rearrangement joins TRBV15 to TRBJ1-2; D is undetermined. CDR1 and CDR2 (germline): LNHNV, YYDKDF (reference sequence). The V gene lost 0 bases and the J gene lost 4 bases, with 12 bases spanning the gap. This CDR3 is built from 15 residues. CDR3 residues: CATSRDAVPAYGYTF. CDR3 sequence (DNA): TGTGCCACCAGCAGAGATGCAGTGCCAGCCTATGGCTACACCTTC.

This clonotype was counted between two and nine times. V gene TRBV11-2 combines with J gene TRBJ2-7, with D unclear. The CDR3 contains 15 residues. V was cut by 1 base and J by 0 bases, with 10 bases left in between. CDR1 SGHAT and CDR2 FQNNGV come from the germline V gene. The chain's CDR3 is CASSLAHLSSYEQYF. The CDR3, as DNA: TGTGCCAGCAGCTTAGCCCACTTAAGCTCCTACGAGCAGTACTTC.